Each of the 10 T cell receptor beta chains below was sequenced from the same sample in a study of cytomegalovirus exposure and HLA in healthy donors. In the PCR, 60 Vbeta and 13 Jbeta primers were used. Produced via immunoSEQ multiplex PCR; TCRdb's table is partial and in-frame only. This sample has some 240,000 clones; 80% to 95% occur once, and the top ten carry about 1.5%. The specimen was PBMCs. These TCRs come from a girl aged 2 to 9 in good health and CMV-seronegative.

The CDR3 protein is CASQAYRVNYNEQFF. CDR3 nucleotide sequence: TGTGCCAGCCAGGCCTACAGGGTCAACTACAATGAGCAGTTCTTC. The rearrangement joins TRBV11-2 to TRBJ2-1, with D possibly being TRBD1 (6 bases). CDR1 and CDR2 (germline): SGHAT, FQNNGV. V lost 8 bases to trimming and J lost 3 bases, with 17 bases between them. CDR3 length: 15 amino acids.

The chain joins TRBV19 to TRBJ2-2, with TRBD1 matching 7 bases. Germline CDR1 reads LNHDA; CDR2 reads SQIVND (reference sequence). J lost 0 bases, V lost 5 bases, and 6 bases had no gene match. The CDR3 is 16 amino acids. The CDR3 protein is CASSLVRGTNTGELFF. For the CDR3, the DNA is TGTGCCAGTAGTCTAGTCAGGGGGACGAACACCGGGGAGCTGTTTTTT.

The chain links TRBV9 to TRBJ1-2; D gene uncertain. The CDR3 has 12 residues. Trimming took off 5 bases at V and 8 bases at J, with 13 bases between the two ends. CDR1 is SGDLS and CDR2 is YYNGEE in the germline V gene. DNA for the CDR3: TGTGCCAGCAGACAGCAGTCCACAGGCTACACCTTC. This sequence encodes CASRQQSTGYTF.

The chain has TRBV19 and TRBJ1-6; D perhaps matches TRBD1 (5 bases). Looked up from germline, CDR1 is LNHDA and CDR2 is SQIVND (reference sequence). V lost 6 bases, J lost 10 bases, and 19 bases lay in between. The CDR3 is 15 residues long. The CDR3 spells CASSQTGTGGSPLHF. The DNA for the CDR3 is TGTGCCAGTAGCCAGACCGGGACGGGAGGATCACCCCTCCACTTT. The entire variable domain, with the rest obtained from reference TRBV19 and TRBJ1-6, is as follows: DGGITQSPKYLFRKEGQNVTLSCEQNLNHDAMYWYRQDPGQGLRLIYYSQIVNDFQKGDIAEGYSVSREKKESFPLTVTSAQKNPTAFYLCASSQTGTGGSPLHFGNGTRLTVT.

This clone was counted a few times. The chain employs TRBV6-5 and TRBJ2-1, with 8 bases aligning to TRBD1. The CDR3 is made up of 15 amino acids. V shed 6 bases, J shed 4 bases, and the junction held 8 bases outside the gene matches. Germline CDR1 reads MNHEY; CDR2 reads SVGAGI. CDR3 region: CASRATGGPYNEQFF. CDR3 DNA: TGTGCCAGCAGAGCCACAGGGGGACCGTACAATGAGCAGTTCTTC.

The genes are TRBV5-1 and TRBJ2-1, with TRBD2 as a possible D gene (5 bases). CDR1 is SGHRS and CDR2 is YFSETQ in the germline V gene. V was pared by 4 bases and J by 0 bases, with 17 bases between. The CDR3 runs 17 residues. DNA of the CDR3: TGCGCCAGCAGCCCTCTGGGCGGGTACAGCTCCTACAATGAGCAGTTCTTC. Translating gives CASSPLGGYSSYNEQFF.

The chain has TRBV10-1 and TRBJ2-5; 11 bases fit TRBD1. The DNA end lines up better with TRBJ2-7; the J call may be wrong. The germline V gene has CDR1 WNHNN and CDR2 SYGVQD (reference sequence). The CDR3 covers 14 residues. CDR3: CASRGDRGFDEQYF. The CDR3, as DNA: TGCGCCAGCAGAGGGGACAGGGGGTTTGACGAGCAGTACTTC.

The chain couples TRBV10-1 to TRBJ2-7; 9 bases fit TRBD1. V trimming: 5 bases; J trimming: 4 bases; junction bases outside the gene matches: 6. CDR3 length: 14 residues. From germline, CDR1 is WNHNN and CDR2 SYGVQD (reference sequence). CDR3 nucleotides: TGCGCCAGCAGTTCAACAGGGGGCCTTTACGAGCAGTACTTC. The encoded protein is CASSSTGGLYEQYF.

This rearrangement joins TRBV7-6 to TRBJ1-1, with 7 bases lining up with TRBD1. After removal of 2 bases from V and 3 bases from J, the junction contained 3 bases not matched to a gene. The CDR3 has 14 residues. Germline loops: CDR1 SGHVS, CDR2 FNYEAQ. CDR3 sequence: CASSLSQGYTEAFF. Here the CDR3 DNA reads TGTGCCAGCAGCTTATCACAGGGGTACACTGAAGCTTTCTTT.

The chain combines TRBV29-1 with TRBJ2-5; 12 nucleotides align to TRBD2. Germline lookup yields CDR1 SQVTM and CDR2 ANQGSEA. The CDR3 has 15 amino acids. V lost 4 bases, J lost 5 bases, and 8 bases stayed unmatched. The CDR3 spells CSVGDLAGGGETQYF. The CDR3 nucleotides are TGCAGCGTTGGGGACCTAGCGGGAGGGGGTGAGACCCAGTACTTC.